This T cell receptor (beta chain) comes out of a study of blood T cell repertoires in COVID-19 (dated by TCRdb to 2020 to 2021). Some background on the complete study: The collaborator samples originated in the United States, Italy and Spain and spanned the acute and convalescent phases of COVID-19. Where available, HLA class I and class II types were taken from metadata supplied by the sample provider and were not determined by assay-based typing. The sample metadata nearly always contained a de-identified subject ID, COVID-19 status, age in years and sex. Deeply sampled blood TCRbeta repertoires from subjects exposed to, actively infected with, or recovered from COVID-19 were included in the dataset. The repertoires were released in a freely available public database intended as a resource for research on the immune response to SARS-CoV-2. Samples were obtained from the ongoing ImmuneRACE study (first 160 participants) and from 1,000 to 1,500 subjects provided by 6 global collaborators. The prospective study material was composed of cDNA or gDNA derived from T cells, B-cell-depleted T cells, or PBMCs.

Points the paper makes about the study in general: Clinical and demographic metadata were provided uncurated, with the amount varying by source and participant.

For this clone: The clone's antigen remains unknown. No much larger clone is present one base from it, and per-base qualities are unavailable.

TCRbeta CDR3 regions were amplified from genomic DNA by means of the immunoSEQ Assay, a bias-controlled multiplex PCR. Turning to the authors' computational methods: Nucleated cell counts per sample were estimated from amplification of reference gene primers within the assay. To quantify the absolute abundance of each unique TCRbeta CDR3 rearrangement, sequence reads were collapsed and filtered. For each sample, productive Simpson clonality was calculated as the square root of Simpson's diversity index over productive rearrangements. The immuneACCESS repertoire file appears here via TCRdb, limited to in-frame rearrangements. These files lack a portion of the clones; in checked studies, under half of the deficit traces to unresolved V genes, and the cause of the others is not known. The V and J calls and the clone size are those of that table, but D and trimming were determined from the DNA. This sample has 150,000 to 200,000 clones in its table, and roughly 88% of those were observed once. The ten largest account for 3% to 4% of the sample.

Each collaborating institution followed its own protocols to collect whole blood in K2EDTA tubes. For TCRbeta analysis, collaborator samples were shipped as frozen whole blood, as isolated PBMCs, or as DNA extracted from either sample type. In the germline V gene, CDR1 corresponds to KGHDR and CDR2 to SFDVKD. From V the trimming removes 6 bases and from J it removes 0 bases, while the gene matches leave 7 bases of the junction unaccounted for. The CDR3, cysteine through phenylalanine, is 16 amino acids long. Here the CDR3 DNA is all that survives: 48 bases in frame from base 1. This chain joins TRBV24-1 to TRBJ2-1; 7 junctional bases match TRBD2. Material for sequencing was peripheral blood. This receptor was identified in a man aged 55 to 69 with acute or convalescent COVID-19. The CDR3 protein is CATSRSGGSSYNEQFF. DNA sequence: TGTGCCACCAGTCGTTCGGGGGGTAGCTCCTACAATGAGCAGTTCTTC.